This TCR beta chain is from a study of T cell responses to AZD1222 COVID-19 vaccine. Findings and caveats of the study: Samples come after the peak T cell response, not at day 14.

As regards this clone: As yet, its antigen is unknown.

The table came from immunoSEQ multiplex PCR; TCRdb's copy has only in-frame clones and leaves some out. The sample holds 90,000 to 100,000 clones, less than 85% seen once. The germline V gene encodes CDR1 SNHLY and CDR2 FYNNEI. This CDR3 region has 16 residues. V lost 6 bases to trimming and J lost 5 bases, with 21 bases between them. The material was peripheral blood, obtained 28 days after the second AZD1222 dose. This chain links TRBV2 with TRBJ2-3, with a tentative D call TRBD2 (5 bases). The TCR sequence derives from an adult who received the AZD1222 COVID-19 vaccine. The CDR3 loop is CASRELGWAEGDTQYF. The CDR3, as DNA: TGTGCCAGCAGAGAGCTGGGGTGGGCTGAGGGAGATACGCAGTATTTT.